Sequencing of this T cell receptor (beta chain) was carried out in a study of shared clonotypes between healthy human individuals. Regarding the study as a whole: Across several donors, naive CD4 shared around 5.4%, naive CD8 less than 4%, memory CD4 over 2%, memory CD8 around 0.42%.

Donors included only healthy HIV-negative adults lacking recent acute infections or vaccinations. Points on this clone: What it binds is not known.

Method: immunoSEQ multiplex PCR; TCRdb's copy keeps in-frame clones and lacks some. Found here are 1.6 million or so clones, about 98.5% of them singletons; the top ten hold approximately 0.4%. CDR1 and CDR2 from the germline V gene are GTSNPN and SVGIG (reference sequence). The CDR3 runs 18 residues. J gave up 2 bases and V 0 bases, and 10 bases lay outside the gene matches. The sequence was obtained from a man younger than 40 in good health. V is TRBV30 and J is TRBJ2-7, with 13 nucleotides matching TRBD2. The sequencing sample was made of naive CD4+ T cells sorted from blood. Subset reported: CD45RA+ positively selected. Written as DNA, the CDR3 is TGTGCCTGGAGTGTCCCGGGACTAGCGGGACCGGTAACCTACGAGCAGTACTTC. Translated: CAWSVPGLAGPVTYEQYF.